These T cell receptor beta chains were read from a single sample in a study of long-term antiretroviral therapy in people with HIV. Using immunoSEQ multiplex PCR, the repertoire was profiled, and TCRdb retains in-frame clones only, with some absent. The table includes 8,000 to 10,000 clones, 75% to 85% detected once. Sequences were derived from unsorted PBMCs, sampled 0.7 years after starting antiretroviral therapy. The receptors come from a man aged 35 to 55 with HIV. The CDR3 runs from the conserved cysteine through the conserved F or W. A D gene is named only where the DNA matches it firmly. A clone size is listed for some rows: how often the clone was seen (once, few, many), or a class if it is expanded.

>TRBV19|TRBJ1-5|14|.|.
TGTGCCAGTAGTATCCCGTATAGCAATCAGCCCCAGCATTTT
CASSIPYSNQPQHF
>TRBV7-2|TRBJ2-7|16|.|TRBD2
TGTGCCAGCAGCCCGAACCCGGGACTAGCGGTATACGAGCAGTACTTC
CASSPNPGLAVYEQYF
>TRBV7-2|TRBJ2-7|13|.|.
TGTGCCAGCAGCCACTGGGAAAACTACGAGCAGTACTTC
CASSHWENYEQYF
>TRBV6-5|TRBJ1-4|14|.|TRBD1
TGTGCCAGCACGGGGACAGGGGATAATGAAAAACTGTTTTTT
CASTGTGDNEKLFF
>TRBV7-8|TRBJ2-2|16|large|TRBD2
TGTGCCAGCAGCTTAGGGGTTGAGCGGGGTGGCGGGGAGCTGTTTTTT
CASSLGVERGGGELFF
>TRBV29-1|TRBJ2-5|10|.|.
TGCAGCGCTGGATCAGAGACCCAGTACTTC
CSAGSETQYF
>TRBV29-1|TRBJ1-1|12|.|.
TGCAGCGTTGACAGGGCGAACACTGAAGCTTTCTTT
CSVDRANTEAFF
>TRBV10-3|TRBJ2-7|12|.|.
TGTGCCATCAGCGGCGGGCCCTACGAGCAGTACTTC
CAISGGPYEQYF
>TRBV5-3|TRBJ2-7|14|.|TRBD2
TGTGCCTGGTCTAGCGGGAGGACCCTAGGGGAGCAGTACTTC
CAWSSGRTLGEQYF
>TRBV4-2|TRBJ2-7|15|once|.
TGTGCCAGCAGCCAAGTTGCAGGGTATGGCGACGAGCAGTACTTC
CASSQVAGYGDEQYF
>TRBV5-4|TRBJ2-7|15|.|.
TGTGCCAGCAGCTTGGTGGCAGGGAGCACCTACGAGCAGTACTTC
CASSLVAGSTYEQYF
>TRBV7-9|TRBJ2-5|17|.|.
TGTGCCAGCAGCTCAGATTCCGGGACTGCCTGGACGAGGACCCAGTACTTC
CASSSDSGTAWTRTQYF
>TRBV5-1|TRBJ2-7|15|.|.
TGCGCCAGCACCACCGGGGATTCAAGCTCCTACGAGCAGTACTTC
CASTTGDSSSYEQYF
>TRBV18|TRBJ2-1|17|once|.
TGTGCCAGCTCACCGCTTGGTGGGGGGGCTGGGAGTGGTGAGCAGTTCTTC
CASSPLGGGAGSGEQFF
>TRBV6-5|TRBJ2-7|15|.|TRBD2
TGTGCCAGCAGTTACCGGCGAGCGGGAATGTACGAGCAGTACTTC
CASSYRRAGMYEQYF
>TRBV6-1|TRBJ2-1|15|once|.
TGTGCCAGCTGTAGGTCCAGGGGCTCCTACAATGAGCAGTTCTTC
CASCRSRGSYNEQFF
>TRBV5-1|TRBJ1-3|16|.|.
TGCGCCAGCAGCTTGGTGTTGCAGAGCTCTGGAAACACCATATATTTT
CASSLVLQSSGNTIYF
>TRBV9|TRBJ2-1|14|.|TRBD2
TGTGCCAGCAGTGAGGGGGCTAGCGGGACTGAGCAGTTCTTC
CASSEGASGTEQFF
>TRBV29-1|TRBJ2-1|12|few|.
TGCAGCGTTAGACCCGGCGACAATGAGCAGTTCTTC
CSVRPGDNEQFF
>TRBV28|TRBJ2-3|15|.|.
TGTGCCACCAACCTAGGTCCGGACAGCACAGATACGCAGTATTTT
CATNLGPDSTDTQYF
>TRBV7-9|TRBJ2-2|17|.|.
TGTGCCAGCACCCTACCCGGGGCAGGGGTTTACACCGGGGAGCTGTTTTTT
CASTLPGAGVYTGELFF
>TRBV11-2|TRBJ2-3|14|.|.
TGTGCCAGCAGCTCCGACCCAGGGACAGATACGCAGTATTTT
CASSSDPGTDTQYF
>TRBV10-3|TRBJ2-2|16|.|.
TGTGCCATCAGTGACGCGGACAGATCGAACACCGGGGAGCTGTTTTTT
CAISDADRSNTGELFF
>TRBV11-3|TRBJ2-1|15|.|TRBD2
TGTGCCAGCAGCCCCCTTCGCGGGAGGGTAAATGAGCAGTTCTTC
CASSPLRGRVNEQFF
>TRBV7-8|TRBJ1-1|13|.|.
TGTGCCAGCAGCTTAGGATATAGCCCTGAAGCTTTCTTT
CASSLGYSPEAFF
>TRBV7-6|TRBJ1-5|15|once|.
TGTGCCAGCAGCTTAGGGAATGAAGGGGATCAGCCCCAGCATTTT
CASSLGNEGDQPQHF
>TRBV29-1|TRBJ2-5|17|.|TRBD1
TGCAGCGTTGAAGTCCCTTTTCCGGACAGGTACCAAGAGACCCAGTACTTC
CSVEVPFPDRYQETQYF
>TRBV7-3|TRBJ1-1|15|.|TRBD1
TGTGCCAGCAGCCCCCGGCCGGGACAGGGAGTTGAAGCTTTCTTT
CASSPRPGQGVEAFF
>TRBV11-1|TRBJ2-7|16|once|.
TGTGCCAGCAGCCCAAGACAGTGGCCCGAGGGGTACGAGCAGTACTTC
CASSPRQWPEGYEQYF
>TRBV28|TRBJ2-2|16|.|TRBD2
TGTGCCAGCAGCCTTGGACTAGCGGGAGGGGCCGGGGAGCTGTTTTTT
CASSLGLAGGAGELFF
>TRBV18|TRBJ2-7|15|.|.
TGTGCCAGCTCACCAGTCCCAGGACAGTCCTACGAGCAGTACTTC
CASSPVPGQSYEQYF
>TRBV9|TRBJ2-7|17|.|.
TGTGCCAGCAGCGTAGCTGGAGGCGACCACGAGACCTACGAGCAGTACTTC
CASSVAGGDHETYEQYF
>TRBV7-2|TRBJ2-2|15|.|TRBD2
TGTGCCAGCAGCTTAGTTAGCGGGATCCACGGGGAGCTGTTTTTT
CASSLVSGIHGELFF
>TRBV9|TRBJ1-3|16|.|.
TGTGCCAGCAGTAGATACACAGGGAGCTCTGGAAACACCATATATTTT
CASSRYTGSSGNTIYF
>TRBV7-9|TRBJ2-1|16|.|TRBD2
TGTGCCAGCAGCTTAGTACCGGGACTAGCTTACAATGAGCAGTTCTTC
CASSLVPGLAYNEQFF
>TRBV19|TRBJ2-2|14|.|.
TGTGCCAGTAATCTAGAGTCCTTCACCGGGGAGCTGTTTTTT
CASNLESFTGELFF
>TRBV5-1|TRBJ2-2|17|.|.
TGCGCCAGCAGCTTGAATGTCAGGGTAAAGAACACCGGGGAGCTGTTTTTT
CASSLNVRVKNTGELFF
>TRBV7-2|TRBJ2-7|15|.|TRBD2
TGTGCCAGCAGCTGGACTAGTAATGAGGCTTACGAGCAGTACTTC
CASSWTSNEAYEQYF
>TRBV25-1|TRBJ2-7|15|.|.
TGTGCCAGCAGTCTGGGCCCGGGTGGCTCCTACGAGCAGTACTTC
CASSLGPGGSYEQYF
>TRBV5-1|TRBJ2-7|15|.|.
TGCGCCAGCAGTCACGACAGGACGAGCTCCTACGAGCAGTACTTC
CASSHDRTSSYEQYF
>TRBV19|TRBJ2-2|15|.|.
TGTGCCAGTAGTCGGGACTTCCTGAACACCGGGGAGCTGTTTTTT
CASSRDFLNTGELFF
>TRBV2|TRBJ2-7|12|.|TRBD2
TGTGCCACCGGACTAGTCACTTACGAGCAGTACTTC
CATGLVTYEQYF
>TRBV29-1|TRBJ2-2|14|.|TRBD1
TGCAGCGGGAGGGACAGGGGGATTGCCGGGGAGCTGTTTTTT
CSGRDRGIAGELFF
>TRBV7-2|TRBJ1-2|13|.|.
TGTGCCAGCAGCTTAGATACCGTTTATGGCTACACCTTC
CASSLDTVYGYTF
>TRBV10-3|TRBJ2-5|13|.|TRBD1
TGTGCCATCAGGGACAGACAGGGTGAGACCCAGTACTTC
CAIRDRQGETQYF
>TRBV5-4|TRBJ2-7|16|hyperexpanded|TRBD2
TGTGCCAGCAGCGACGGACTAGCGGGAAACTCCTACGAGCAGTACTTC
CASSDGLAGNSYEQYF
>TRBV6-5|TRBJ2-1|12|.|.
TGTGCCAGCAGTTACGGGGCGGGTGAGCAGTTCTTC
CASSYGAGEQFF
>TRBV6-5|TRBJ2-1|16|.|TRBD1
TGTGCCAGCAGTTACCGGAGGACAGGGATATACAATGAGCAGTTCTTC
CASSYRRTGIYNEQFF
>TRBV27|TRBJ2-3|17|.|.
TGTGCCAGCAGTTTAATTTTCGCGCTAGCAGGCACAGATACGCAGTATTTT
CASSLIFALAGTDTQYF
>TRBV7-8|TRBJ1-1|16|.|.
TGTGCCAGCAGCTTACGGGTCTCGACAGCTAATACTGAAGCTTTCTTT
CASSLRVSTANTEAFF
>TRBV7-2|TRBJ2-2|15|.|.
TGTGCCAGCAGCTTAGGAGGGGCTAGAACCGGGGAGCTGTTTTTT
CASSLGGARTGELFF
>TRBV11-2|TRBJ2-3|16|few|.
TGTGCCAGCAGCTTAGCCGGCAGGGCGAGCACAGATACGCAGTATTTT
CASSLAGRASTDTQYF
>TRBV19|TRBJ2-7|18|.|TRBD1
TGTGCCAGTAGTATCGCCCAGGGGGCGAACTTAGAGACCCCCGAGCAGTACTTC
CASSIAQGANLETPEQYF
>TRBV4-3|TRBJ2-1|17|.|.
TGCGCCAGCAGCCAAGATCGTTTCGGGAGCGCAGGCAATGAGCAGTTCTTC
CASSQDRFGSAGNEQFF
>TRBV7-8|TRBJ2-1|11|once|.
TGTGCCAGCAGCTTGCGAAATGAGCAGTTCTTC
CASSLRNEQFF